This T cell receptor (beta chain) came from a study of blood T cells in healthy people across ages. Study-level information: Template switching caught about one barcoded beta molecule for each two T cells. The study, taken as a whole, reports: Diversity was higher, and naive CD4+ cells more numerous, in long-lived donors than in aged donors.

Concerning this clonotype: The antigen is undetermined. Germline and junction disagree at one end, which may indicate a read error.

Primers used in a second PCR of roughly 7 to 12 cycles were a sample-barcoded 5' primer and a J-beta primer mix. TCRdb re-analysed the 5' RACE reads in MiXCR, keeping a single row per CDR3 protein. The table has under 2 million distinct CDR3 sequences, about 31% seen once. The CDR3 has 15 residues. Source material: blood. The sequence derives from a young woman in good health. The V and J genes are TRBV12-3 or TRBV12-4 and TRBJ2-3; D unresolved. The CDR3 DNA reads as TGTGCCAGCAGTCTCCAGGTCCCCCCCACAGATACGGAGTATTTT. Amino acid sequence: CASSLQVPPTDTEYF.